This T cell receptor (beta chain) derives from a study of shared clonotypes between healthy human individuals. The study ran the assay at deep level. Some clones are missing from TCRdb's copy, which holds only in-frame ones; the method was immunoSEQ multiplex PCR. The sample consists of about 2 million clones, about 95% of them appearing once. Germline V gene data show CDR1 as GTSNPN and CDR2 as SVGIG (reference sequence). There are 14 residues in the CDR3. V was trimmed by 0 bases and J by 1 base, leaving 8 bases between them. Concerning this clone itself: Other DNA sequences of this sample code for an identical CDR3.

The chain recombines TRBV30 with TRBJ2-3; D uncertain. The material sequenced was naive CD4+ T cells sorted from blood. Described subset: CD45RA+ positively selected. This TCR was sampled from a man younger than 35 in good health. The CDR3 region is CAWSVSGRTDTQYF. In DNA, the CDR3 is TGTGCCTGGAGTGTATCAGGCCGCACAGATACGCAGTATTTT.